The rows below give T cell receptor beta chains drawn from one sample of a study of response to subunit inactivated influenza vaccine. TCRdb recomputed calls from the RT-PCR reads with MiXCR, one row per CDR3 protein. Of 750,000 to 850,000 distinct CDR3 sequences listed, 18% are singletons. This specimen was PBMCs from blood, taken about 5 days after vaccination. The receptors stem from a man in his fifties or sixties who received an inactivated influenza vaccine. The CDR3 runs from the conserved cysteine through the conserved F or W. D genes are given only for firm matches. Clone sizes are given selectively: once, few, many, or a class where the clone is expanded.

d_call clone_size j_call v_call cdr3_aa cdr3_nt
TRBD1 NA TRBJ2-7 TRBV28 CASRTGTGGSGEQYF TGTGCCAGCAGAACCGGGACAGGGGGTAGCGGCGAGCAGTACTTC
NA NA TRBJ2-1 TRBV12-3/TRBV12-4 CASRSGGGYEQFF TGTGCCAGCAGGTCCGGGGGAGGATATGAGCAGTTCTTC
NA NA TRBJ1-1 TRBV19 CASSIVGQGSEAFF TGTGCCAGTAGTATAGTTGGCCAGGGGAGTGAAGCTTTCTTT
TRBD1 NA TRBJ2-7 TRBV9 CASSVNQDRDHEQYF TGTGCCAGCAGCGTGAACCAGGACAGGGACCACGAGCAGTACTTC
NA NA TRBJ2-3 TRBV7-3 CASSLTYRGRESDTQYF TGTGCCAGCAGCTTAACGTACCGGGGTAGGGAGAGCGATACGCAGTATTTT
NA NA TRBJ2-2 TRBV4-3 CASSQEGWGTGELFF TGCGCCAGCAGCCAAGAAGGGTGGGGGACCGGGGAGCTGTTTTTT
TRBD2 NA TRBJ2-5 TRBV4-1 CASSSVAGGQETQYF TGCGCCAGCAGCTCAGTAGCGGGGGGTCAAGAGACCCAGTACTTC
TRBD2 few TRBJ2-1 TRBV2 CASSRTSGRRLNEQFF TGTGCCAGCAGCCGGACTAGCGGGAGACGGTTAAATGAGCAGTTCTTC
NA NA TRBJ1-1 TRBV2 CASSNRGLNTEAFF TGTGCCAGCAGCAACAGAGGTTTGAACACTGAAGCTTTCTTT
NA NA TRBJ1-1 TRBV20-1 CSASPDGEAFF TGCAGTGCTTCCCCGGACGGCGAAGCTTTCTTT
NA few TRBJ2-7 TRBV12-3/TRBV12-4 CASSPFEQAYEQYF TGTGCCAGCAGCCCCTTCGAGCAGGCCTACGAGCAGTACTTC
TRBD1 NA TRBJ2-3 TRBV7-2 CASSSTGVHTDTQYF TGTGCCAGCAGCTCCACAGGGGTCCACACAGATACGCAGTATTTT
NA NA TRBJ1-5 TRBV5-1 CASSLDSGGNQHQHF TGCGCCAGCAGCTTGGACTCCGGGGGCAATCAGCACCAGCATTTT
NA NA TRBJ1-1 TRBV29-1 CSVGLQMNTEAFF TGCAGCGTTGGGTTACAGATGAACACTGAAGCTTTCTTT
TRBD1 few TRBJ2-2 TRBV20-1 CSARDRGKQGAFGTGELFF TGCAGTGCTAGAGACCGCGGAAAACAGGGGGCCTTCGGGACCGGGGAGCTGTTTTTT
NA many TRBJ2-1 TRBV20-1 CSARDLAEQFF TGCAGTGCTAGAGATTTGGCTGAGCAGTTCTTC